Following are 18 T cell receptor beta chains from one sample sequenced in a study of blood T cell repertoires in COVID-19 (dated by TCRdb to the early 2020s). The library was obtained by the immunoSEQ multiplex PCR assay. The table comes from immuneACCESS by way of TCRdb, which keeps in-frame sequences with V and J called. Part of the clones is missing from these tables; in studies checked, under half for an unresolved V gene and the rest for unknown reasons. For this sample there are about 180,000 clones; roughly 90% appear just once. Approximately 0.5% of the sample is held by the ten biggest clonotypes. What was sequenced was peripheral blood. The receptors were gathered from a man in his fifties or sixties with acute or convalescent COVID-19.

V gene TRBV4-2 combines with J gene TRBJ2-7; 10 nucleotides match TRBD2. The CDR3 is 15 residues long. J gave up 3 bases and V 1 base, and 3 bases lay outside the gene matches. Germline assignment: CDR1 LGHNA and CDR2 YNFKEQ. The CDR3 DNA is TGTGCCAGCAGCCAAGCCGGGACTAGCGACTACGAGCAGTACTTC. Translating it yields CASSQAGTSDYEQYF.

In regard to this clone: Distinct nucleotide sequences in the sample also encode this CDR3. J is TRBJ1-1 and V is TRBV5-6, with D uncertain. Germline lookup yields CDR1 SGHDT and CDR2 YYEEEE. This CDR3 comprises 12 residues. The ends were cut back, 0 bases at V and 7 bases at J, with 7 bases in the middle. The CDR3 DNA follows: TGTGCCAGCAGCTTGGTGAGAGGTGAAGCTTTCTTT. Its protein product is CASSLVRGEAFF.

In its sample, this clone was seen a few times. V usage is TRBV27 and J usage is TRBJ2-7; maybe TRBD1 (5 bases). This CDR3 spans 15 amino acids. V was shortened by 3 bases and J by 2 bases, with 14 bases between the two germline ends. The germline CDR1 and CDR2 sequences are MNHEY and SMNVEV (reference sequence). In DNA form, the CDR3 reads TGTGCCAGCAGTTTCAGGGAAGTCAGTACCTACGAGCAGTACGTC. Translating it yields CASSFREVSTYEQYV.

This clone is a singleton in its sample. The genes are TRBV13 and TRBJ2-7, with a possible D match to TRBD1 (8 bases). This CDR3 spans 14 amino acids. Between the trimmed V and J ends, which lost 5 bases and 6 bases, there was a span of 17 bases. Germline V gene sequence: CDR1 PRHDT, CDR2 FYEKMQ (reference sequence). The chain's CDR3 is CASSPQGGGSEQYF. The CDR3 DNA sequence: TGTGCCAGCAGCCCACAGGGGGGGGGTTCCGAGCAGTACTTC.

This chain connects TRBV11-2 to TRBJ2-3, with D perhaps matching TRBD2 (6 bases). Germline CDR1 SGHAT, CDR2 FQNNGV. The V end lost 2 bases, the J end lost 0 bases, and 9 bases lay between the germline ends. This CDR3 is 15 amino acids long. The CDR3 DNA reads as TGTGCCAGCAGCTTAAGCGGGCCTAGCACAGATACGCAGTATTTT. As protein: CASSLSGPSTDTQYF.

Here the CDR3 reads CASRNQGTGNTIYF. The CDR3 nucleotides read TGTGCCAGCAGAAACCAGGGAACTGGAAACACCATATATTTT. V usage is TRBV7-9 and J usage is TRBJ1-3; possible D gene TRBD1, 5 bases. V was clipped by 6 bases and J by 2 bases, with 11 bases between them. CDR1 is SEHNR, CDR2 FQNEAQ, per germline (reference sequence). The CDR3 runs 14 residues.

This sequence joins TRBV28 and TRBJ2-3; possible D gene TRBD2, 5 bases. In germline, CDR1 is MDHEN, CDR2 SYDVKM. V lost 10 bases to trimming and J lost 0 bases, with 14 bases between them. The CDR3 is 14 residues long. The CDR3 loop is CAIQADPSTDTQYF. CDR3 DNA: TGTGCCATCCAAGCGGACCCTAGCACAGATACGCAGTATTTT.

The V and J genes are TRBV6-5 and TRBJ2-5, with D possibly being TRBD1 (6 bases). Germline loops: CDR1 MNHEY, CDR2 SVGAGI. The CDR3 consists of 15 residues. Trimming shortened V by 5 bases and J by 2 bases, and 15 bases separated the two germline ends. CDR3 sequence: CASSPTGWGQETQYF. In DNA, the CDR3 is TGTGCCAGCAGTCCCACAGGGTGGGGGCAAGAGACCCAGTACTTC.

The chain recombines TRBV6-6 with TRBJ2-7; unclear D gene. Germline assignment: CDR1 MNHNY and CDR2 SVGAGI (reference sequence). V lost 2 bases, J lost 4 bases, and 9 bases lay in between. This CDR3 comprises 13 residues. The CDR3 DNA is TGTGCCAGCAGTTACCACAGTGGATACGAGCAGTACGTC. Its protein is CASSYHSGYEQYV.

This chain uses TRBV10-3 with TRBJ1-2, with TRBD1 as a possible D gene (5 bases). The germline gives CDR1 ENHRY, CDR2 SYGVKD. The length of the CDR3 is 15 residues. V gave up 3 bases and J gave up 8 bases, with 19 bases separating them. The CDR3 is CAISDSRWQGGGYTF. The DNA for the CDR3 is TGTGCCATCAGTGACTCCCGGTGGCAGGGAGGCGGCTACACCTTC.

The chain is built from TRBV6-5 and TRBJ2-2; no clear D. Trimming shortened V by 8 bases and J by 0 bases, and 13 bases separated the two germline ends. This CDR3 comprises 15 residues. Germline CDR1 and CDR2: MNHEY and SVGAGI. CDR3 amino acids: CASRREATNTGELFF. As DNA, the CDR3 is TGTGCCAGCCGGAGAGAAGCGACGAACACCGGGGAGCTGTTTTTT.

The chain combines TRBV2 with TRBJ2-3; 16 bases are shared with TRBD2. The CDR3 is 19 residues long. The junction had 14 bases not matched to a gene; V was cut back by 9 bases and J by 2 bases. Germline V CDR1 and CDR2: SNHLY, FYNNEI. The CDR3 DNA is TGTGCCAGTAGTATGGGACTAGCGGGGGGGCCATTGACCACAGATACGCAGTATTTT. Protein: CASSMGLAGGPLTTDTQYF.

This sequence joins TRBV6-2 or TRBV6-3 and TRBJ1-4; D is unresolved. This CDR3 comprises 11 residues. V lost 6 bases, J lost 13 bases, and 12 bases lay in between. From germline, CDR1 is MNHEY and CDR2 SVGEGT. The CDR3 loop is CASSLEGRLFF. The CDR3 nucleotides read TGTGCCAGCAGCCTGGAGGGAAGACTGTTTTTT.

This chain connects TRBV12-3 or TRBV12-4 to TRBJ2-7; D might be TRBD2 (6 bases). Trimming removed 6 bases from V and 6 bases from J, with 15 bases in between. This CDR3 has 13 amino acids. The DNA of the CDR3 is TGTGCCAGCAGCAGACTAGGTACAGGCGAGCAGTACTTC. Its protein product is CASSRLGTGEQYF.

The CDR3 DNA sequence: TGTGCCAGCAGCCCAGGACAGGGGTACACTGAAGCTTTCTTT. Its protein is CASSPGQGYTEAFF. The chain has TRBV6-2 or TRBV6-3 and TRBJ1-1; 9 positions agree with TRBD1. J was trimmed by 3 bases and V by 6 bases; bases with no gene match: 5. CDR1 is MNHEY, CDR2 SVGEGT, per germline. This CDR3 region has 14 residues.

The chain joins TRBV7-2 to TRBJ2-2, with D hard to call. Germline CDR1 is SGHTA and CDR2 is FQGNSA. This CDR3 contains 13 residues. V lost 5 bases, J lost 6 bases, and 10 bases lay in between. CDR3: CASSPRVAGELFF. CDR3 DNA sequence: TGTGCCAGCAGCCCCCGGGTTGCCGGGGAGCTGTTTTTT.

V and J are TRBV6-5 and TRBJ1-4; D is undetermined. CDR1 is MNHEY, CDR2 SVGAGI, per germline. CDR3 size: 14 residues. V lost 6 bases and J 3 bases, leaving 11 bases between the germline ends. The CDR3 spells CASSRAEANEKLFF. The DNA of the CDR3 is TGTGCCAGCAGCCGGGCGGAGGCTAATGAAAAACTGTTTTTT.

This chain uses TRBV5-1 with TRBJ1-5; D possibly corresponds to TRBD1 (5 bases). Germline loops: CDR1 SGHRS, CDR2 YFSETQ. The germline V and J ends were trimmed by 0 bases and 4 bases, with 8 bases remaining between them. This CDR3 is built from 14 residues. CDR3 sequence (DNA): TGCGCCAGCAGCTTGGGGGACTTGAATCAGCCCCAGCATTTT. Protein: CASSLGDLNQPQHF.